Presented here are 26 T cell receptor beta chains from one specimen sequenced in a study of T cells in localized non-small cell lung cancer. Clones were sequenced by immunoSEQ multiplex PCR, and TCRdb holds only the in-frame ones, with some missing. The table has about 82,000 clones, roughly 75% seen once. Sequenced here: PBMCs, sampled before any cancer treatment. The receptor set was obtained from a man aged 35-75 years with stage II squamous cell lung carcinoma.

This clone has only one observation. V usage is TRBV27 and J usage is TRBJ2-7; D gene ambiguous. This CDR3 has 11 residues. Germline assignment: CDR1 MNHEY and CDR2 SMNVEV (reference sequence). Deletions cut 6 bases from V and 2 bases from J, with 5 bases between. The CDR3 bases are TGTGCCAGCAGGGGAACCTACGAGCAGTACTTC. This encodes CASRGTYEQYF.

This clone appeared a few times. The chain joins TRBV2 to TRBJ1-4; no clear D gene. V was clipped by 2 bases and J by 6 bases, with 16 bases between them. The CDR3 spans 16 residues. CDR1 is SNHLY, CDR2 FYNNEI, per germline. CDR3 bases: TGTGCCAGCAGTGAATTTGTAGGGAGATCCCATGAAAAACTGTTTTTT. Translated: CASSEFVGRSHEKLFF.

Ten or more counts support this clone. The genes are TRBV6-1 and TRBJ2-3; 7 positions match TRBD2. The germline V gene has CDR1 MNHNS and CDR2 SASEGT. The CDR3 contains 13 residues. V lost 7 bases, J lost 3 bases, and 4 bases stayed unmatched. CDR3 amino acids: CASIPGGTDTQYF. Written as DNA, the CDR3 is TGTGCCAGCATTCCCGGGGGGACAGATACGCAGTATTTT.

The CDR3 sequence is CASSREGRDTQYF. The CDR3 DNA reads TGTGCCAGCAGTCGGGAGGGCCGCGATACGCAGTATTTT. The V gene is TRBV7-3, the J gene TRBJ2-3; 8 bases agree with TRBD2. CDR3 length: 13 residues. Germline V CDR1 and CDR2: SGHTA, FQGTGA. Trimming took 6 bases from V and 6 from J; bases not matched to a gene: 5.

The genes are TRBV28 and TRBJ1-2, with D possibly being TRBD1 (5 bases). CDR1 is MDHEN and CDR2 is SYDVKM in the germline V gene. V was shortened by 2 bases and J by 8 bases, with 18 bases between the two germline ends. The CDR3 extends over 15 amino acids. The CDR3 sequence is CASSLNSGTQQGYTF. CDR3 DNA: TGTGCCAGCAGTTTAAACTCCGGGACTCAACAGGGCTACACCTTC.

The V and J genes are TRBV9 and TRBJ1-4; D not certain. This CDR3 has 15 amino acids. The germline CDR1 and CDR2 sequences are SGDLS and YYNGEE. Deletions cut 0 bases from V and 4 bases from J, with 10 bases between. Here the CDR3 DNA reads TGTGCCAGCAGCGTAGGTGTGACGGATAATGAAAAACTGTTTTTT. Translated: CASSVGVTDNEKLFF.

The J gene is TRBJ1-6, the V gene TRBV27; no firm D call. The CDR3 has 17 amino acids. CDR1 is MNHEY, CDR2 SMNVEV, per germline (reference sequence). V lost 5 bases and J 0 bases, leaving 14 bases between the germline ends. The CDR3 spells CASSPRRISSYNSPLHF. For the CDR3, the DNA is TGTGCCAGCAGTCCCCGACGGATTAGCTCCTATAATTCACCCCTCCACTTT.

This chain links TRBV27 with TRBJ2-6; TRBD2 aligns across 8 bases. Germline lookup yields CDR1 MNHEY and CDR2 SMNVEV (reference sequence). CDR3 length equals 19 residues. Unmatched junction bases numbered 20, after V lost 5 bases and J lost 8 bases. CDR3 in DNA: TGTGCCAGCAGTACCCAAGCTAGCGGGTTGACAGTACCCCCCAACGTCCTGACTTTC. It yields the protein CASSTQASGLTVPPNVLTF.

The J gene is TRBJ2-1, the V gene TRBV5-1; 10 bases match TRBD2. There are 16 residues in the CDR3. Germline CDR1 reads SGHRS; CDR2 reads YFSETQ. J lost 9 bases, V lost 4 bases, and 13 bases had no gene match. The CDR3 coding sequence is TGCGCCAGCAGCCAGCAAGCGGGGGGGCCATTTAGTGAGCAGTTCTTC. This gives the protein CASSQQAGGPFSEQFF.

This rearrangement joins TRBV21-1 to TRBJ2-2. TRBV21-1 is a pseudogene locus. This CDR3 is 14 amino acids long. CDR3 sequence reads: CASSKAPNTGELFF. The CDR3 DNA reads TGTGCCAGCAGCAAAGCTCCGAACACCGGGGAGCTGTTTTTT.

This clone was counted only a few times. The rearrangement links TRBV18 to TRBJ1-1; no reliable D call. The germline V gene has CDR1 KGHSH and CDR2 LQKENI. Trimming stripped 0 bases from V and 0 bases from J, with 2 bases between. This CDR3 contains 13 residues. The CDR3 nucleotides are TGTGCCAGCTCACCACCGATGAACACTGAAGCTTTCTTT. This translates into CASSPPMNTEAFF.

The CDR3 nucleotides are TGTGCCAGCAGCCCTAGGGGGGGAGCTAATGAAAAACTGTTTTTT. Protein product: CASSPRGGANEKLFF. The chain links TRBV5-4 to TRBJ1-4, with D perhaps TRBD1 (6 bases). There are 15 residues in the CDR3. The germline gives CDR1 SGHNT, CDR2 YYREEE (reference sequence). V lost 4 bases to trimming and J lost 3 bases, with 13 bases between them. The variable domain in full, with the rest retrieved from reference TRBV5-4 and TRBJ1-4, is ETGVTQSPTHLIKTRGQQVTLRCSSQSGHNTVSWYQQALGQGPQFIFQYYREEENGRGNFPPRFSGLQFPNYSSELNVNALELDDSALYLCASSPRGGANEKLFFGSGTQLSVL.

This chain uses TRBV2 with TRBJ1-2; TRBD1 matches at 8 bases. This CDR3 is 13 amino acids long. The junction had 6 bases not matched to a gene; V was cut back by 9 bases and J by 3 bases. The germline V gene has CDR1 SNHLY and CDR2 FYNNEI. The CDR3 loop is CARADRGDYGYTF. DNA for the CDR3: TGTGCCAGAGCTGACAGGGGTGACTATGGCTACACCTTC.

This sequence joins TRBV9 and TRBJ2-7, with 12 positions matching TRBD1. The junction had 8 bases not matched to a gene; V was cut back by 3 bases and J by 7 bases. CDR3 size: 15 residues. The germline V gene has CDR1 SGDLS and CDR2 YYNGEE. CDR3 in DNA: TGTGCCAGCAGCGGACCGGGACAGGGGGCGTGGGAGCAGTACTTC. Translating it yields CASSGPGQGAWEQYF. Filled out from reference TRBV9 and TRBJ2-7, the complete variable domain reads DSGVTQTPKHLITATGQRVTLRCSPRSGDLSVYWYQQSLDQGLQFLIQYYNGEERAKGNILERFSAQQFPDLHSELNLSSLELGDSALYFCASSGPGQGAWEQYFGPGTRLTVT.

This clone was seen a single time. The chain carries TRBV11-2 and TRBJ1-2, with a tentative D call TRBD1 (5 bases). This CDR3 spans 14 amino acids. Germline CDR1 SGHAT, CDR2 FQNNGV. Between the trimmed V and J ends, which lost 5 bases and 8 bases, there was a span of 18 bases. The CDR3 loop reads CASSLGTARSGYTF. CDR3 sequence (DNA): TGTGCCAGCAGCCTCGGGACGGCGCGCTCGGGCTACACCTTC. Looking up the rest from reference TRBV11-2 and TRBJ1-2 gives the full variable domain: EAGVAQSPRYKIIEKRQSVAFWCNPISGHATLYWYQQILGQGPKLLIQFQNNGVVDDSQLPKDRFSAERLKGVDSTLKIQPAKLEDSAVYLCASSLGTARSGYTFGSGTRLTVV.

The chain employs TRBV30 and TRBJ1-1; the D gene is possibly TRBD1 (6 bases). Germline V gene sequence: CDR1 GTSNPN, CDR2 SVGIG (reference sequence). This CDR3 comprises 15 residues. Between the trimmed V and J ends, which lost 5 bases and 4 bases, there was a span of 20 bases. As DNA, the CDR3 is TGTGCCTGGCGCCCCTGGGGGGGCCCGGGCACTGAAGCTTTCTTT. Protein product: CAWRPWGGPGTEAFF.

This rearrangement joins TRBV6-1 to TRBJ1-5; D is uncertain. Trimming pared 1 base from V and 5 bases from J, leaving 6 bases between. Germline V gives CDR1 MNHNS, CDR2 SASEGT. CDR3 length: 13 amino acids. CDR3 sequence (DNA): TGTGCCAGCAGTGAAGACAGTTATCAGCCCCAGCATTTT. It translates to CASSEDSYQPQHF.

V gene TRBV30 combines with J gene TRBJ2-1; perhaps TRBD1 as D (6 bases). CDR1 is GTSNPN and CDR2 is SVGIG in the germline V gene (reference sequence). Trimming removed 1 base at V and 0 bases at J, with 10 bases between. The CDR3 has 15 amino acids. CDR3 in amino acids: CAWSADRTSYNEQFF. CDR3 sequence (DNA): TGTGCCTGGAGTGCTGACAGGACCTCCTACAATGAGCAGTTCTTC.

The genes are TRBV19 and TRBJ1-6; possible D gene TRBD1, 5 bases. V was trimmed by 5 bases and J by 0 bases, leaving 8 bases between them. The CDR3 sequence is 15 residues long. CDR1 is LNHDA and CDR2 is SQIVND in the germline V gene (reference sequence). The CDR3 loop is CASSGGVSYNSPLHF. The CDR3 DNA reads TGTGCCAGTAGTGGAGGGGTCTCCTATAATTCACCCCTCCACTTT.

The V call is TRBV5-6, the J call TRBJ2-3; D may be TRBD2 (6 bases). Germline lookup yields CDR1 SGHDT and CDR2 YYEEEE. CDR3 length equals 15 residues. V shed 3 bases and J shed 6 bases, with 17 bases lying between them. The CDR3 DNA follows: TGTGCCAGCAGCTCCGGCGGCTCGGGGAGGGATACGCAGTATTTT. Translating gives CASSSGGSGRDTQYF. The full variable domain, with the rest looked up from reference TRBV5-6 and TRBJ2-3, is DAGVTQSPTHLIKTRGQQVTLRCSPKSGHDTVSWYQQALGQGPQFIFQYYEEEERQRGNFPDRFSGHQFPNYSSELNVNALLLGDSALYLCASSSGGSGRDTQYFGPGTRLTVL.

This chain joins TRBV6-1 and TRBJ1-2; D not certain. Germline lookup yields CDR1 MNHNS and CDR2 SASEGT. This CDR3 has 15 residues. The V and J ends lost 2 bases and 2 bases respectively, with 12 bases between them. The CDR3 sequence is CASSEKWWLNYGYTF. In DNA form, the CDR3 reads TGTGCCAGCAGTGAAAAATGGTGGTTAAACTATGGCTACACCTTC.

V usage is TRBV6-6 and J usage is TRBJ2-1; D is possibly TRBD1 or TRBD2 (5 bases each). V was pared by 5 bases and J by 11 bases, with 10 bases between. CDR3 size: 11 residues. Germline CDR1 is MNHNY and CDR2 is SVGAGI (reference sequence). This CDR3 reads CASSPGTKQFF. The CDR3 DNA sequence: TGTGCCAGCAGTCCCGGGACCAAGCAGTTCTTC.

The chain couples TRBV9 to TRBJ1-3, with no clear D. The V gene's germline CDR1 is SGDLS and CDR2 YYNGEE. Trimming pared 4 bases from V and 2 bases from J, leaving 13 bases between. CDR3 length: 15 amino acids. The CDR3 sequence is CASSPSRSAGNTIYF. The CDR3 DNA reads TGTGCCAGCAGCCCCTCCCGGTCAGCTGGAAACACCATATATTTT. Looking up the rest from reference TRBV9 and TRBJ1-3 gives the full variable domain: DSGVTQTPKHLITATGQRVTLRCSPRSGDLSVYWYQQSLDQGLQFLIQYYNGEERAKGNILERFSAQQFPDLHSELNLSSLELGDSALYFCASSPSRSAGNTIYFGEGSWLTVV.

V gene TRBV11-2 combines with J gene TRBJ2-1; maybe TRBD2 (5 bases). V lost 1 base and J lost 4, with 5 bases in between. The CDR3 spans 13 residues. The germline gives CDR1 SGHAT, CDR2 FQNNGV. The CDR3 is CASSLGEYNEQFF. The DNA of the CDR3 is TGTGCCAGCAGCTTAGGGGAGTACAATGAGCAGTTCTTC.

This clone was detected once. The V and J genes are TRBV2 and TRBJ2-3, with unresolved D. The CDR3 consists of 13 residues. Germline values: CDR1 SNHLY, CDR2 FYNNEI. Trimming took 8 bases from V and 6 from J, leaving 15 bases between them. The CDR3 loop reads CASGRVRSDTQYF. DNA of the CDR3: TGTGCCAGCGGAAGGGTTAGATCGGATACGCAGTATTTT.

J is TRBJ1-5 and V is TRBV7-8; 8 nucleotides line up with TRBD1. Germline loops: CDR1 SGHVS, CDR2 FQNEAQ. This CDR3 contains 16 residues. The V and J ends lost 1 base and 5 bases, in that order; junction bases with no gene match: 7. The CDR3: CASSLVGGQGDQPQHF. The CDR3 DNA reads as TGTGCCAGCAGCTTAGTAGGTGGACAGGGCGATCAGCCCCAGCATTTT.